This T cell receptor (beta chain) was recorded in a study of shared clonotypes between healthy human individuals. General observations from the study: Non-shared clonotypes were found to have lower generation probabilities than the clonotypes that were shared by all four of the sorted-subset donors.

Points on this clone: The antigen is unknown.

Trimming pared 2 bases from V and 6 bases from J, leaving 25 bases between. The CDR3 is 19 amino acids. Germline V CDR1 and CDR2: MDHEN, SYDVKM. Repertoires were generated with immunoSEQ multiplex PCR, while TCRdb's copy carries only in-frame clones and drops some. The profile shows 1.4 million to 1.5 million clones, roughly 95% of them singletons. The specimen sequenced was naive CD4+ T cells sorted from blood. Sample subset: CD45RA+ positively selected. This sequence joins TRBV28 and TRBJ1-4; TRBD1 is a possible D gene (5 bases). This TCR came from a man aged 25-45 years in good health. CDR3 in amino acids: CASSLNFLSDSPGDEKLFF. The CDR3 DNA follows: TGTGCCAGCAGTTTAAATTTCTTGTCCGATTCTCCGGGGGATGAAAAACTGTTTTTT.